This section outlines one T cell receptor beta chain sequence together with its context. It has no known antigen specificity. Per-base qualities were not stored, and no clone one base away is much larger. The data are from a study of blood T cell repertoires in COVID-19 (dated by TCRdb to 2020 to 2022). Notes on the research overall: Samples from collaborators originated in the United States, Italy and Spain and spanned both the acute and convalescent phases of COVID-19. The material from the prospective study consisted of cDNA or gDNA derived from T cells, B-cell-depleted T cells, or PBMCs. A de-identified subject ID, COVID-19 status, age in years and sex were almost always included in the sample metadata. The repertoires were released in a freely available public database intended as a resource for research on the immune response to SARS-CoV-2. Deeply sampled blood TCRbeta repertoires from subjects exposed to, actively infected with, or recovered from COVID-19 were included in the dataset. Samples came from the ongoing ImmuneRACE study (first 160 participants) plus 1,254 subjects from 6 global collaborators. HLA class I and class II types, where available, came from metadata supplied by the sample provider rather than from assay-based typing. Results and caveats for the whole study, not just this receptor: The quantity of clinical and demographic metadata differed by source and by participant and was supplied without curation.

CDR1 and CDR2, per the germline V gene, are SGHAT and FQNNGV. V trim: 2 bases; J trim: 1 base; unmatched bases: 12. Including cysteine and phenylalanine, the CDR3 has 18 amino acids. Only the CDR3 portion is preserved as DNA: 54 bases, with reading frame beginning at the first base. TCRbeta CDR3 regions were amplified from genomic DNA using the immunoSEQ Assay, a bias-controlled multiplex PCR. For the original study's pipeline: The number of nucleated cells in each sample was estimated from the amplification of reference gene primers within the assay. To quantify the absolute abundance of each unique TCRbeta CDR3 rearrangement, sequence reads were collapsed and filtered. For each sample, productive Simpson clonality was calculated as the square root of Simpson's diversity index across productive rearrangements. Held by TCRdb, this immuneACCESS table contains in-frame sequences only and omits some clones. Under half of the omission traces to an unresolved V gene where checked; the cause of the rest is unknown. V, J and clone size reflect that table, while D and trimming were determined from the DNA. The sample records 100,000 to 150,000 clones, roughly four fifths of which are singletons. The ten most abundant clones make up 9.5% to 10% of the sample.

Whole blood was collected in K2EDTA tubes by collaborating institutions according to the institutions' own protocols. For TCRbeta analysis, collaborator samples were shipped as frozen whole blood, as isolated PBMCs, or as DNA extracted from either sample type. The chain is made from TRBV11-2 and TRBJ2-5, with 8 junctional bases fitting TRBD1. This clonotype originated in a man in his forties with active or convalescent COVID-19. Input material: peripheral blood. The DNA reads TGTGCCAGCAGCTTAAGTTTCGGAAGACAGGGGTTCCAAGAGACCCAGTACTTC. This translates into CASSLSFGRQGFQETQYF.